The source of this T cell receptor beta chain is a study of identical twins. Study-level results: The models gave estimates that fell short of the out-of-frame TCR alpha sharing seen in monozygotic twins.

TCRdb re-called the 5' RACE reads through MiXCR, storing one row per CDR3 protein. The sample lists hundreds of thousands of distinct CDR3 sequences, approximately 7% occurring once. This CDR3 spans 16 amino acids. V lost 3 bases and J lost 0; bases outside the gene matches: 6. This clonotype was seen at least ten times. Its antigen is currently unknown. These same data were also listed under a study on yellow fever vaccine responses in identical twins.

This TCR was sampled from a woman younger than 35 in good health. The chain is built from TRBV12-3 or TRBV12-4 and TRBJ1-1, with 8 nucleotides matching TRBD1. Sequences were obtained from memory (CD45RO+) T cells sorted from blood. CDR3 loop: CASSFPPGGMNTEAFF. DNA of the CDR3: TGTGCCAGCAGTTTCCCCCCAGGGGGCATGAACACTGAAGCTTTCTTT.